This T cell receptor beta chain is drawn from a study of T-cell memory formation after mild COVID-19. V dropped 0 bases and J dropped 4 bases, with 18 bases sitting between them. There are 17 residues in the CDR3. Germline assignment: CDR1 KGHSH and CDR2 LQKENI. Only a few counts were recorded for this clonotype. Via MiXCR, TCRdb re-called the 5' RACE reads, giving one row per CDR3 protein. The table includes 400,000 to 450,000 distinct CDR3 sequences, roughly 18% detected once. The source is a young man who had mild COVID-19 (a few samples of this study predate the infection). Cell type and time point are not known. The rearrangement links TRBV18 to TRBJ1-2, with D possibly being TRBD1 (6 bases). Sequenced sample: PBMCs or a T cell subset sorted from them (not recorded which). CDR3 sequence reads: CASSPPSTGAMVYGYTF. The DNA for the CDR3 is TGTGCCAGCTCACCACCTTCTACGGGGGCTATGGTCTATGGCTACACCTTC.